What follows are 25 T cell receptor beta chains derived from one specimen sequenced in a study of blood T cell repertoires in COVID-19. Here immunoSEQ multiplex PCR was the method, and the copy in TCRdb shows in-frame clones only, minus some. The table lists 130,000 to 150,000 clones, roughly 80% of them singletons. The sample was peripheral blood. These receptors were taken from a woman older than 75 in a cohort sampled during active or convalescent COVID-19.

This rearrangement joins TRBV19 to TRBJ2-5; D is possibly TRBD1 (6 bases). V was pared by 5 bases and J by 1 base, with 14 bases between. CDR3 length equals 15 residues. In germline, CDR1 is LNHDA, CDR2 SQIVND (reference sequence). The CDR3 spells CASSPKTGPQETQYF. In DNA, the CDR3 is TGTGCCAGTAGTCCTAAGACAGGACCCCAAGAGACCCAGTACTTC.

V and J are TRBV18 and TRBJ1-1; D is unclear. V was pared by 1 base and J by 1 base, with 16 bases between. CDR1 is KGHSH, CDR2 LQKENI, per germline. CDR3 size: 17 residues. The CDR3 DNA follows: TGTGCCAGCTCACCACTCACCCCGGGAGTCCGGAACACTGAAGCTTTCTTT. Translated, it gives CASSPLTPGVRNTEAFF.

This chain uses TRBV27 with TRBJ1-2; 9 nucleotides line up with TRBD1. Germline V gene lookup returns CDR1 MNHEY and CDR2 SMNVEV (reference sequence). This CDR3 has 16 residues. Unmatched junction bases numbered 10, after V lost 3 bases and J lost 5 bases. The CDR3 sequence: CASSLLGDRVKYGYTF. CDR3 coding DNA: TGTGCCAGCAGTTTGTTAGGGGACAGGGTGAAATATGGCTACACCTTC.

The chain couples TRBV28 to TRBJ1-2; D gene unclear. V shed 4 bases and J shed 3 bases, with 15 bases lying between them. Germline lookup yields CDR1 MDHEN and CDR2 SYDVKM. This CDR3 has 15 residues. Here the CDR3 reads CASSSAGSWDYGYTF. CDR3 DNA: TGTGCCAGCAGTTCAGCGGGATCCTGGGACTATGGCTACACCTTC.

The V call is TRBV18, the J call TRBJ1-2, with 7 bases that match TRBD1. The ends lost 5 bases at V and 4 bases at J; junction bases unmatched: 4. This CDR3 region has 13 residues. CDR1 and CDR2 from the germline V gene are KGHSH and LQKENI. The CDR3 protein is CASSAGTAYGYTF. The CDR3 bases are TGTGCCAGCTCAGCCGGGACAGCCTATGGCTACACCTTC.

V is TRBV6-5 and J is TRBJ2-1; no reliable D call. The CDR3 extends over 14 amino acids. In germline, CDR1 is MNHEY, CDR2 SVGAGI. V shed 6 bases and J shed 9 bases, with 18 bases lying between them. CDR3 region: CASSSDARGFEQFF. The DNA for the CDR3 is TGTGCCAGCAGCTCTGACGCGAGAGGCTTTGAGCAGTTCTTC.

This clone showed up just once. The V and J genes are TRBV30 and TRBJ1-2; D is uncertain. CDR3 length: 15 residues. Germline loops: CDR1 GTSNPN, CDR2 SVGIG (reference sequence). Trimming took 5 bases from V and 1 from J, leaving 17 bases between them. This chain's CDR3 is CAWAYSDSFNYGYTF. The CDR3 DNA follows: TGTGCCTGGGCTTATTCTGACTCCTTTAACTATGGCTACACCTTC. The entire variable domain, with the rest obtained from reference TRBV30 and TRBJ1-2, is as follows: SQTIHQWPATLVQPVGSPLSLECTVEGTSNPNLYWYRQAAGRGLQLLFYSVGIGQISSEVPQNLSASRPQDRQFILSSKKLLLSDSGFYLCAWAYSDSFNYGYTFGSGTRLTVV.

V gene TRBV3-1 (or the pseudogene TRBV3-2) combines with J gene TRBJ2-1; 8 bases agree with TRBD1. CDR1 LGHDT and CDR2 YNNKEL come from the germline V gene (reference sequence). J was trimmed by 6 bases and V by 6 bases; bases with no gene match: 7. The CDR3 is made up of 14 amino acids. The CDR3 DNA sequence: TGTGCCAGCAGTCACAGGGGGTCGGCCAATGAGCAGTTCTTC. This encodes CASSHRGSANEQFF.

This chain uses TRBV27 with TRBJ2-5; possibly TRBD1 for D (5 bases). The CDR3 contains 15 residues. CDR1 is MNHEY, CDR2 SMNVEV, per germline (reference sequence). Deletions cut 5 bases from V and 6 bases from J, with 19 bases between. CDR3 loop: CASSLQVGQTKTQYF. DNA for the CDR3: TGTGCCAGCAGTCTACAAGTGGGGCAGACAAAGACCCAGTACTTC.

This chain joins TRBV10-3 and TRBJ2-3; possible D gene TRBD2, 5 bases. The CDR3 length is 16 residues. CDR1 and CDR2 (germline): ENHRY, SYGVKD. The V end lost 0 bases, the J end lost 2 bases, and 12 bases lay between the germline ends. CDR3 in amino acids: CAISESGGVITDTQYF. The CDR3 nucleotides read TGTGCCATCAGTGAGTCTGGAGGAGTAATCACAGATACGCAGTATTTT.

The chain recombines TRBV10-3 with TRBJ1-2; 10 bases align to TRBD1. Unmatched junction bases numbered 0, after V lost 4 bases and J lost 1 base. CDR1 ENHRY and CDR2 SYGVKD come from the germline V gene. There are 14 residues in the CDR3. CDR3 DNA sequence: TGTGCCATCAGTGGGGACAGGGGTAACTATGGCTACACCTTC. It yields the protein CAISGDRGNYGYTF.

The gene calls are TRBV10-1 and TRBJ2-7; D is unresolved. V shed 2 bases and J shed 0 bases, with 11 bases lying between them. Per the germline V gene, CDR1 is WNHNN and CDR2 is SYGVQD (reference sequence). This CDR3 contains 15 residues. CDR3 DNA: TGCGCCAGCAGTGAGGACACTTTAAGCTCCTACGAGCAGTACGTC. It yields the protein CASSEDTLSSYEQYV.

The CDR3 region is CSAAGVNGYTF. The CDR3 nucleotides are TGCAGTGCGGCAGGGGTTAATGGCTACACCTTC. This chain joins TRBV20-1 and TRBJ1-2; D is possibly TRBD1 (6 bases). V shed 6 bases and J shed 6 bases, with 11 bases lying between them. This CDR3 is 11 amino acids long. Germline CDR1 DFQATT, CDR2 SNEGSKA (reference sequence).

The chain joins TRBV2 to TRBJ2-7; a possible D gene is TRBD1 (6 bases). Trimming removed 8 bases from V and 2 bases from J, with 13 bases in between. The germline V gene encodes CDR1 SNHLY and CDR2 FYNNEI. The CDR3 loop spans 13 amino acids. This CDR3 reads CASAGQLTYEQYF. The CDR3 DNA reads TGTGCCAGCGCAGGACAGCTAACCTACGAGCAGTACTTC. Drawing the rest from reference TRBV2 and TRBJ2-7, the complete variable domain is EPEVTQTPSHQVTQMGQEVILRCVPISNHLYFYWYRQILGQKVEFLVSFYNNEISEKSEIFDDQFSVERPDGSNFTLKIRSTKLEDSAMYFCASAGQLTYEQYFGPGTRLTVT.

This sequence joins TRBV27 and TRBJ2-1; TRBD1 aligns across 8 bases. V gave up 5 bases and J gave up 9 bases; unmatched junction bases: 3. The V gene's germline CDR1 is MNHEY and CDR2 SMNVEV (reference sequence). The CDR3 spans 12 residues. Written as DNA, the CDR3 is TGTGCCAGCAGTCGCGACAGGGGTGAGCAGTTCTTC. Encoded protein: CASSRDRGEQFF.

The CDR3 nucleotides are TGCAGCGTTGAGAACAGGAACTATGGCTACACCTTC. Protein sequence: CSVENRNYGYTF. The chain uses TRBV29-1 and TRBJ1-2; maybe TRBD1 (5 bases). V was pared by 3 bases and J by 2 bases, with 7 bases between. CDR3 size: 12 residues. Germline V gene lookup returns CDR1 SQVTM and CDR2 ANQGSEA. The variable domain in full, with the rest retrieved from reference TRBV29-1 and TRBJ1-2, is SAVISQKPSRDICQRGTSLTIQCQVDSQVTMMFWYRQQPGQSLTLIATANQGSEATYESGFVIDKFPISRPNLTFSTLTVSNMSPEDSSIYLCSVENRNYGYTFGSGTRLTVV.

The chain uses TRBV30 and TRBJ2-3; D is perhaps TRBD2 (6 bases). V dropped 2 bases and J dropped 5 bases, with 14 bases sitting between them. The CDR3 loop spans 14 amino acids. Germline V lookup: CDR1 GTSNPN, CDR2 SVGIG (reference sequence). The CDR3 region is CAWSFRAGGDTQYF. In nucleotides, the CDR3 is TGTGCCTGGAGTTTCCGGGCCGGGGGAGATACGCAGTATTTT.

The rearrangement links TRBV19 to TRBJ2-5; weak D call: TRBD2 (5 bases). This CDR3 has 14 residues. V lost 1 base and J 3 bases, leaving 9 bases between the germline ends. The germline gives CDR1 LNHDA, CDR2 SQIVND (reference sequence). The CDR3 loop reads CASSIGGPEETQYF. The CDR3 coding sequence is TGTGCCAGTAGTATAGGAGGGCCCGAAGAGACCCAGTACTTC.

V usage is TRBV28 and J usage is TRBJ1-5; D may be TRBD1 (6 bases). The CDR3 totals 14 residues. The ends were cut back, 3 bases at V and 11 bases at J, with 17 bases in the middle. Per germline, CDR1 MDHEN and CDR2 SYDVKM. The CDR3 sequence is CASSFDRSSNTQHF. The CDR3 DNA reads TGTGCCAGCAGTTTTGACAGGTCCTCCAATACCCAGCATTTT.

The V call is TRBV6-5, the J call TRBJ2-1; D unresolved. The germline V and J ends were trimmed by 7 bases and 4 bases, with 17 bases remaining between them. This CDR3 region has 15 residues. The germline V gene encodes CDR1 MNHEY and CDR2 SVGAGI. The CDR3 here is CASTTYQAGYNEQFF. The CDR3 region has the DNA TGTGCCAGCACCACTTACCAGGCAGGATACAATGAGCAGTTCTTC.

The chain employs TRBV7-3 and TRBJ2-3; D call uncertain. This CDR3 region has 15 residues. CDR1 SGHTA and CDR2 FQGTGA come from the germline V gene. Trimming took 5 bases from V and 0 from J, leaving 12 bases between them. CDR3 loop: CASSPPGASTDTQYF. For the CDR3, the DNA is TGTGCCAGCAGCCCCCCGGGTGCTAGCACAGATACGCAGTATTTT. Full variable domain (missing parts from reference TRBV7-3 and TRBJ2-3): GAGVSQTPSNKVTEKGKYVELRCDPISGHTALYWYRQSLGQGPEFLIYFQGTGAADDSGLPNDRFFAVRPEGSVSTLKIQRTERGDSAVYLCASSPPGASTDTQYFGPGTRLTVL.

This clone appeared a single time. The chain combines TRBV7-2 with TRBJ2-1; 7 bases agree with TRBD1. CDR3 length equals 13 residues. The germline CDR1 and CDR2 sequences are SGHTA and FQGNSA. V dropped 2 bases and J dropped 8; count of bases not matched to a gene: 3. The CDR3 bases are TGTGCCAGCAGCTTAACCAGGGGGTATGAGCAGTTCTTC. This translates into CASSLTRGYEQFF.

V is TRBV5-4 and J is TRBJ1-2; maybe TRBD1 (6 bases). V was trimmed by 3 bases and J by 2 bases, leaving 14 bases between them. The CDR3 length is 15 residues. Per the germline V gene, CDR1 is SGHNT and CDR2 is YYREEE (reference sequence). The CDR3 sequence: CASSWGRRDNYGYTF. CDR3 in DNA: TGTGCCAGCAGCTGGGGGCGACGGGACAACTATGGCTACACCTTC.

As DNA, the CDR3 is TGTGCCAGCAGCCAAGGTGTTCTATACGAGCAGTACGTC. The encoded protein is CASSQGVLYEQYV. The chain joins TRBV14 to TRBJ2-7; D unclear. Trimming stripped 1 base from V and 4 bases from J, with 8 bases between. Germline loops: CDR1 SGHDN, CDR2 FVKESK. This CDR3 is built from 13 residues.

The chain combines TRBV29-1 with TRBJ2-3; tentatively, D is TRBD1 (6 bases). Germline CDR1 and CDR2: SQVTM and ANQGSEA. The CDR3 is 15 residues long. Trimming shortened V by 3 bases and J by 2 bases, and 15 bases separated the two germline ends. CDR3 in amino acids: CSVDSRTANTDTQYF. The CDR3 DNA reads as TGCAGCGTTGATTCCAGGACAGCAAACACAGATACGCAGTATTTT.